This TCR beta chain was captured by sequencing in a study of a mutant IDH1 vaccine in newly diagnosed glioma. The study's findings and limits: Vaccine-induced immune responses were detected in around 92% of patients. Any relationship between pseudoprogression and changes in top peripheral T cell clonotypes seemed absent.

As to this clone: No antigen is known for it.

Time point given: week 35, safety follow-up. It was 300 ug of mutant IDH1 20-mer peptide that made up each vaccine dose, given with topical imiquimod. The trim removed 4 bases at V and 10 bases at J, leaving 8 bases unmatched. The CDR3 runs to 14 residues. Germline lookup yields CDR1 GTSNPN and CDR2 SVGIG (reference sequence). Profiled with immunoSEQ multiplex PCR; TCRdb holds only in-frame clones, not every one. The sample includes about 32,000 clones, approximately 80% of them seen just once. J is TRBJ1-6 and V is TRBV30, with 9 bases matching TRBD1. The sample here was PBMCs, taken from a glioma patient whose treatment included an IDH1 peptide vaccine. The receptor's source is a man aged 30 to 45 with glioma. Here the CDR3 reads CAWTPQGARSPLHF. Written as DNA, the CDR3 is TGTGCCTGGACCCCACAGGGGGCGCGATCACCCCTCCACTTT.